This TCR beta chain emerged from a study of blood T cell repertoires in COVID-19. Produced via immunoSEQ multiplex PCR; TCRdb's table is partial and in-frame only. The data show tens of thousands of clones, with under 95% seen just once and less than 3.5% held by the top ten. The CDR3 covers 17 residues. Germline-derived CDR1 and CDR2 are LNHNV and YYDKDF (reference sequence). The trim removed 5 bases at V and 0 bases at J, leaving 6 bases unmatched. The receptor was derived from a man aged 65-85 years with active COVID-19. The sequencing input was peripheral blood. The rearrangement uses TRBV15 and TRBJ1-4; TRBD1 matches at 10 bases. The CDR3 DNA reads as TGTGCCACCAGCGGACAGGGGGGTCTTGCAACTAATGAAAAACTGTTTTTT. Protein product: CATSGQGGLATNEKLFF.